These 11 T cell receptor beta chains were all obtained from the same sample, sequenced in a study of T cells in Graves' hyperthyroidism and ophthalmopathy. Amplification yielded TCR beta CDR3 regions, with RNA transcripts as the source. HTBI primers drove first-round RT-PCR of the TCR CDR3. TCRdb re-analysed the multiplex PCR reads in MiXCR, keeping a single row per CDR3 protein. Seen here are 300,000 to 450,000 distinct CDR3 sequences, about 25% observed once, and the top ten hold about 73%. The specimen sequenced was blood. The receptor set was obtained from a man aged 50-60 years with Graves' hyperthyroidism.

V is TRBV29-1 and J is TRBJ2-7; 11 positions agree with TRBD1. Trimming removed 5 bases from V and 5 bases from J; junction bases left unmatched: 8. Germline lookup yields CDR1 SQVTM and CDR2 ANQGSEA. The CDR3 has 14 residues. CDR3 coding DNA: TGCAGCGTTTTAGGGGGACAGGGGGGCGACGAGCAGTACTTC. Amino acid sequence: CSVLGGQGGDEQYF.

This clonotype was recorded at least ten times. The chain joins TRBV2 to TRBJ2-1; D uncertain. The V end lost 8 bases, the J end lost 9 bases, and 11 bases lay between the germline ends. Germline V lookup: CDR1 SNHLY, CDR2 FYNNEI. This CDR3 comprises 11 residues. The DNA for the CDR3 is TGTGCCAGCGGTGGTCATCTTGAGCAGTTCTTC. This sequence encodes CASGGHLEQFF.

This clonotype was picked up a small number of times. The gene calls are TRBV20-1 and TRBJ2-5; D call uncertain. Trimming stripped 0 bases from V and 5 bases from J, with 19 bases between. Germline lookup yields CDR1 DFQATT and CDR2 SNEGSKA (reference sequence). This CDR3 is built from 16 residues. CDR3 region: CSARDLVKPKEETQYF. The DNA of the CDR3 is TGCAGTGCTAGAGATCTCGTTAAGCCCAAGGAGGAGACCCAGTACTTC.

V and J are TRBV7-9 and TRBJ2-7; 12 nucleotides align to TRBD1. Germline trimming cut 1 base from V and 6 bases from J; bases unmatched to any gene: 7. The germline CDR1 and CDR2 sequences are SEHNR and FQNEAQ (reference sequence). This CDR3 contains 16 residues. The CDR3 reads CASSLGRDRGLGEQYF. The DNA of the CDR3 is TGTGCCAGCAGCTTAGGGCGGGACAGGGGGCTGGGCGAGCAGTACTTC.

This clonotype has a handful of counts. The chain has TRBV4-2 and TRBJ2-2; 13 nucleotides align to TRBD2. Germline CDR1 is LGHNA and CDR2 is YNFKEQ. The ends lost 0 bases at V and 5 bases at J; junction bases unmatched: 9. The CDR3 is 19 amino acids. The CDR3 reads CASSQDGTSGILGTGELFF. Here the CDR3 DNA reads TGTGCCAGCAGCCAAGATGGGACTAGCGGGATTCTTGGGACCGGGGAGCTGTTTTTT.

CDR3 amino acids: CASSTSYFPYEQYF. In DNA form, the CDR3 reads TGTGCCAGTTCGACTAGCTACTTCCCCTACGAGCAGTACTTC. This chain joins TRBV5-6 and TRBJ2-7, with 7 positions matching TRBD2. CDR1 SGHDT and CDR2 YYEEEE come from the germline V gene. Trimming at V came to 8 bases and at J to 2 bases, leaving 10 bases not matched to a gene. The CDR3 sequence is 14 residues long.

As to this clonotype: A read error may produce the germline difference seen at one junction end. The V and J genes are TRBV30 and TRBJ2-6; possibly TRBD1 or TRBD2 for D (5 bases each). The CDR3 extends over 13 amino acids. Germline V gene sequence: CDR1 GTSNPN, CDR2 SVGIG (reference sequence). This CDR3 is CAWSGPGANVRTF. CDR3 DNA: TGTGCCTGGAGTGGCCCCGGGGCCAACGTCCGGACTTTC.

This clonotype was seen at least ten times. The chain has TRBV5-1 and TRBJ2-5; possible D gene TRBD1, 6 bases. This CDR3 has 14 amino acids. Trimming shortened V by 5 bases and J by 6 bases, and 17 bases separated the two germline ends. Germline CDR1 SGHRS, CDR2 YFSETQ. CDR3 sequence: CASRPKDRGQTQYF. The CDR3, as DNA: TGCGCCAGCAGGCCGAAGGACAGAGGACAGACCCAGTACTTC.

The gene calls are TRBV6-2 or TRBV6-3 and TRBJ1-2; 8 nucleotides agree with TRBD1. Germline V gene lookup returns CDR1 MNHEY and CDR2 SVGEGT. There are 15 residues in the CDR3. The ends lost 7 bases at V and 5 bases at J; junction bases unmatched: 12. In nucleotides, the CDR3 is TGTGCCAGCACCTCGCCTGCGACAGGGGATTATGGCTACACCTTC. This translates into CASTSPATGDYGYTF.

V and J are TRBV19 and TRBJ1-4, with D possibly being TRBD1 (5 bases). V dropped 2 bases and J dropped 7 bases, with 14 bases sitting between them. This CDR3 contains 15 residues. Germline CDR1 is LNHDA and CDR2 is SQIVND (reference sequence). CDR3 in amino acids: CASSITQGEAEKLFF. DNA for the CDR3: TGTGCCAGTAGTATAACCCAGGGTGAGGCTGAAAAACTGTTTTTT.

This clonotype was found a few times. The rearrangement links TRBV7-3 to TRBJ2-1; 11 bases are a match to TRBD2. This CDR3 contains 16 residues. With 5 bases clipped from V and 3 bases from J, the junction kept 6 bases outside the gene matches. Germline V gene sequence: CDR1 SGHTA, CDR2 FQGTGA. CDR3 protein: CASSKSGLADYNEQFF. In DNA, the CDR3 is TGTGCCAGCAGCAAATCGGGACTAGCGGACTACAATGAGCAGTTCTTC.